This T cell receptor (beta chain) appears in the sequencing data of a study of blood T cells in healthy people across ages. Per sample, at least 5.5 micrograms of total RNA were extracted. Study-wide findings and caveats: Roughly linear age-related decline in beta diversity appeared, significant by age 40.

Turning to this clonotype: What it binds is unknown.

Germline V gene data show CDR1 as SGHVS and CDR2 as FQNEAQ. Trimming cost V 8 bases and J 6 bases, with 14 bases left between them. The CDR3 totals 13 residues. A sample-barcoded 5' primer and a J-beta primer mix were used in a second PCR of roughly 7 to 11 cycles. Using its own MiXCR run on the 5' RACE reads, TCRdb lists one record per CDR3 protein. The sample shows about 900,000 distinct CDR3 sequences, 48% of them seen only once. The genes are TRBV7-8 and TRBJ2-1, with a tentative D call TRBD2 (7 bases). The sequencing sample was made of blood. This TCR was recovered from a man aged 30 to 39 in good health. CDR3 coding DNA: TGTGCCAGCGGGCAGGGGAGGGTCAATGAGCAGTTCTTC. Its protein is CASGQGRVNEQFF.